Shown below are 20 T cell receptor beta chains from a single sample sequenced in a study of cytomegalovirus exposure and HLA in healthy donors. Some clones are missing from TCRdb's copy, which holds only in-frame ones; the method was immunoSEQ multiplex PCR. The sample has some 240,000 clones; 86% are singletons. The sequenced material came from PBMCs. Every receptor here comes from a woman aged 25 to 39 in good health and CMV-seropositive.

This chain connects TRBV7-3 to TRBJ1-2; D might be TRBD1 (6 bases). The V gene lost 5 bases and the J gene lost 1 base, with 14 bases spanning the gap. CDR1 is SGHTA and CDR2 is FQGTGA in the germline V gene. The CDR3 totals 15 residues. This CDR3 reads CASSLHGGSNYGYTF. DNA of the CDR3: TGTGCCAGCAGCCTTCATGGGGGCAGTAACTATGGCTACACCTTC.

V usage is TRBV2 and J usage is TRBJ2-5; no clear D gene. The CDR3 loop spans 11 amino acids. With 5 bases removed from V and 1 base from J, the gap between germline ends came to 2 bases. Germline values: CDR1 SNHLY, CDR2 FYNNEI. CDR3 nucleotide sequence: TGTGCCAGCAGTCTCCAAGAGACCCAGTACTTC. It codes for CASSLQETQYF.

This sequence joins TRBV2 and TRBJ1-4; maybe TRBD1 (6 bases). Between the trimmed V and J ends, which lost 7 bases and 4 bases, there was a span of 19 bases. The CDR3 is made up of 16 amino acids. The V gene's germline CDR1 is SNHLY and CDR2 FYNNEI. The CDR3 loop is CASTDLRTVLNEKLFF. In nucleotides, the CDR3 is TGTGCCAGCACCGACCTCAGGACAGTCCTTAATGAAAAACTGTTTTTT.

This chain uses TRBV27 with TRBJ1-4, with 7 bases aligning to TRBD1. The CDR3 spans 15 residues. Germline V gene lookup returns CDR1 MNHEY and CDR2 SMNVEV (reference sequence). J gave up 6 bases and V 3 bases, and 7 bases lay outside the gene matches. The CDR3 loop is CASSFRGPHDEKLFF. The CDR3, as DNA: TGTGCCAGCAGTTTTAGGGGGCCACACGATGAAAAACTGTTTTTT.

The chain employs TRBV10-1 and TRBJ2-1; D may be TRBD2 (6 bases). Trimming left V 3 bases short and J 10 bases short, with 22 bases between. This CDR3 is built from 16 residues. Germline V gives CDR1 WNHNN, CDR2 SYGVQD (reference sequence). The DNA of the CDR3 is TGCGCCAGCAGTGACCCCCGACTAGTCCCTCAGGCCGAGCAGTTCTTC. It is translated as CASSDPRLVPQAEQFF.

The CDR3 region has the DNA TGCAGCGTTGAAGATAGACGGCGGGAGGGGAACACCGGGGAGCTGTTTTTT. Its translation: CSVEDRRREGNTGELFF. The V and J genes are TRBV29-1 and TRBJ2-2, with 9 bases lining up with TRBD2. V lost 0 bases to trimming and J lost 1 base; unmatched junction nucleotides: 6. CDR1 and CDR2 from the germline V gene are SQVTM and ANQGSEA. The CDR3 is 17 residues long.

The chain couples TRBV19 to TRBJ1-4; 7 nucleotides match TRBD1. The J segment lost 8 bases and the V segment lost 5 bases, leaving 8 bases of the junction unmatched. CDR1 LNHDA and CDR2 SQIVND come from the germline V gene (reference sequence). The length of the CDR3 is 14 residues. The CDR3 here is CASSFGRGDEKLFF. CDR3 nucleotides: TGTGCCAGTAGTTTCGGCAGGGGGGACGAAAAACTGTTTTTT.

Ten or more counts support this clone. The chain joins TRBV2 to TRBJ2-1; D possibly corresponds to TRBD2 (7 bases). CDR1 and CDR2 from the germline V gene are SNHLY and FYNNEI. The CDR3 consists of 14 residues. Trimming shortened V by 5 bases and J by 2 bases, and 10 bases separated the two germline ends. CDR3 DNA sequence: TGTGCCAGCAGTCCGGGGGGCACCTACAATGAGCAGTTCTTC. As protein: CASSPGGTYNEQFF.

The chain recombines TRBV15 with TRBJ2-1; unclear D gene. This CDR3 comprises 14 residues. Germline V gene lookup returns CDR1 LNHNV and CDR2 YYDKDF (reference sequence). Trimming took 3 bases from V and 3 from J, leaving 9 bases between them. The CDR3 region is CATSSRSIYNEQFF. The CDR3 DNA reads as TGTGCCACCAGCAGCAGGTCTATCTACAATGAGCAGTTCTTC.

The rearrangement joins TRBV11-2 to TRBJ2-7; a possible D gene is TRBD2 (5 bases). V lost 1 base to trimming and J lost 3 bases, with 7 bases between them. Germline V lookup: CDR1 SGHAT, CDR2 FQNNGV. The CDR3 is 13 residues long. The CDR3 loop reads CASSLVEGYEQYF. Here the CDR3 DNA reads TGTGCCAGCAGCTTAGTAGAGGGCTACGAGCAGTACTTC.

The chain couples TRBV5-1 to TRBJ1-5; tentative D call: TRBD1 (5 bases). Germline values: CDR1 SGHRS, CDR2 YFSETQ. The CDR3 covers 14 residues. Deletions cut 1 base from V and 5 bases from J, with 10 bases between. For the CDR3, the DNA is TGCGCCAGCAGCTTGTGGGGGGTGGATCAGCCCCAGCATTTT. It specifies CASSLWGVDQPQHF.

This clone was observed a single time. V is TRBV7-9 and J is TRBJ2-5; D is possibly TRBD1 (6 bases). The CDR3 loop spans 12 amino acids. Germline CDR1 SEHNR, CDR2 FQNEAQ (reference sequence). Trimming cost V 2 bases and J 5 bases, with 6 bases left between them. The CDR3 sequence: CASSLRGETQYF. The CDR3 DNA follows: TGTGCCAGCAGCTTAAGGGGGGAGACCCAGTACTTC.

This chain uses TRBV19 with TRBJ2-1, with D possibly being TRBD2 (7 bases). V shed 1 base and J shed 3 bases, with 13 bases lying between them. Germline values: CDR1 LNHDA, CDR2 SQIVND (reference sequence). This CDR3 contains 16 residues. CDR3 DNA: TGTGCCAGTAGTATAGGTCGGGGGGCGAACTACAATGAGCAGTTCTTC. Residues: CASSIGRGANYNEQFF.

This clone was found once. The gene calls are TRBV4-2 and TRBJ2-2, with 7 positions matching TRBD2. CDR3 length: 17 residues. V was clipped by 4 bases and J by 6 bases; unmatched bases: 14. Looked up from germline, CDR1 is LGHNA and CDR2 is YNFKEQ. This CDR3 reads CASSPGQGAGAAGELFF. The DNA for the CDR3 is TGTGCCAGCAGCCCGGGCCAAGGCGCGGGAGCAGCCGGGGAGCTGTTTTTT.

The chain recombines TRBV6-5 with TRBJ1-1; D might be TRBD1 (5 bases). Germline CDR1 and CDR2: MNHEY and SVGAGI. This CDR3 region has 16 residues. V gave up 4 bases and J gave up 5 bases, with 20 bases separating them. CDR3 sequence: CASSSPGGRVITEAFF. The DNA of the CDR3 is TGTGCCAGCAGTTCCCCTGGGGGGAGAGTAATTACTGAAGCTTTCTTT.

The chain recombines TRBV4-2 with TRBJ2-1; 7 positions agree with TRBD2. Trimming removed 3 bases from V and 8 bases from J; junction bases left unmatched: 13. From germline, CDR1 is LGHNA and CDR2 YNFKEQ. The CDR3 is 16 amino acids. Here the CDR3 reads CASSHPRGGSGDEQFF. The CDR3 DNA is TGTGCCAGCAGCCACCCTCGGGGCGGGAGTGGGGATGAGCAGTTCTTC.

The rearrangement links TRBV28 to TRBJ2-1; 7 nucleotides match TRBD2. Germline CDR1 MDHEN, CDR2 SYDVKM. The length of the CDR3 is 13 residues. Trimming took 2 bases from V and 11 from J; bases not matched to a gene: 6. The DNA for the CDR3 is TGTGCCAGCAGTTTACCCTCGACTAGCCAGCAGTTCTTC. As protein: CASSLPSTSQQFF.

This clone has a single count. The V and J genes are TRBV7-6 and TRBJ2-5; weak D call: TRBD2 (6 bases). The length of the CDR3 is 16 residues. Germline lookup yields CDR1 SGHVS and CDR2 FNYEAQ. Trimming removed 5 bases from V and 4 bases from J, with 20 bases in between. The CDR3 nucleotides are TGTGCCAGCAGCCTTTTGTCGCGGGGTTTTGGAGAGACCCAGTACTTC. Translated, it gives CASSLLSRGFGETQYF.

This clone occurred once. The chain uses TRBV5-1 and TRBJ2-4; TRBD2 matches 11 bases. The length of the CDR3 is 15 residues. Germline CDR1 SGHRS, CDR2 YFSETQ. After removal of 1 base from V and 6 bases from J, the junction contained 3 bases not matched to a gene. The CDR3 loop is CASSLYGTSGNIQYF. CDR3 nucleotides: TGCGCCAGCAGCTTGTACGGGACTAGCGGAAACATTCAGTACTTC. Supplemented by reference TRBV5-1 and TRBJ2-4, the full variable domain reads KAGVTQTPRYLIKTRGQQVTLSCSPISGHRSVSWYQQTPGQGLQFLFEYFSETQRNKGNFPGRFSGRQFSNSRSEMNVSTLELGDSALYLCASSLYGTSGNIQYFGAGTRLSVL.

This clone was counted between two and nine times. V usage is TRBV30 and J usage is TRBJ1-2, with 7 bases that match TRBD1. The CDR3 loop spans 12 amino acids. CDR1 is GTSNPN and CDR2 is SVGIG in the germline V gene (reference sequence). J was trimmed by 6 bases and V by 3 bases; bases with no gene match: 4. The DNA of the CDR3 is TGTGCCTGGAGAGGCGGGACAGATGGCTACACCTTC. This gives the protein CAWRGGTDGYTF. The variable domain in full, completed from reference TRBV30 and TRBJ1-2, reads SQTIHQWPATLVQPVGSPLSLECTVEGTSNPNLYWYRQAAGRGLQLLFYSVGIGQISSEVPQNLSASRPQDRQFILSSKKLLLSDSGFYLCAWRGGTDGYTFGSGTRLTVV.